The clone carrying this TCR beta chain has ten or more counts. No antigen is known for it. The data are from a study of T cell repertoires in cytomegalovirus infection. Study outcomes and limitations: CMV carriers having the relevant HLA were flagged by cumulative public TCR beta family frequency.

A single record per CDR3 protein comes from TCRdb applying MiXCR to the reads. Altogether hundreds of thousands of distinct CDR3 sequences are present, almost 30% being singletons, with the ten largest covering around 20%. The germline V gene has CDR1 SGHTA and CDR2 FQGNSA. The V end lost 2 bases, the J end lost 1 base, and 9 bases lay between the germline ends. The CDR3 runs 15 residues. This clonotype was obtained from a human donor in good health (CMV status not recorded). Some clones in this sample may be carry-over from other donors' samples. The chain links TRBV7-2 to TRBJ2-1, with D uncertain. Sequenced material: cultured PBMCs, taken from culture after CMV antigen stimulation. In DNA, the CDR3 is TGTGCCAGCAGCTTAATCAGCGTTTCCTACAATGAGCAGTTCTTC. Translated, it gives CASSLISVSYNEQFF.